This T cell receptor beta chain was documented in a study of CD8+ T cells in alopecia areata. As for treatment: oral pan-JAK inhibitor, 5-10 mg twice daily. To note about this clone: Its specificity is unknown.

The germline CDR1 and CDR2 sequences are GTSNPN and SVGIG (reference sequence). V lost 2 bases, J lost 8 bases, and 15 bases lay in between. This CDR3 has 14 amino acids. Following extraction, RNA underwent reverse transcription to cDNA, which served as the sequencing template. This table comes from immunoSEQ multiplex PCR, and its TCRdb copy is limited to in-frame clones, with some not included. Of under 200,000 clones in the sample, 55% to 75% were seen once. General study points: A single nonresponder leaves the baseline CD8+ expansion link to response uncertain.

The specimen was CD4+ T cells sorted from blood, collected at week 4, from a patient treated with tofacitinib. This clonotype was obtained from a human donor with alopecia areata. The V gene is TRBV30, the J gene TRBJ1-4; the D gene is possibly TRBD1 (6 bases). CDR3: CAWSLQGLREKLFF. CDR3 DNA sequence: TGTGCCTGGAGTCTACAGGGACTCAGGGAAAAACTGTTTTTT.